The sample holds a few counts of the clone carrying this T cell receptor (beta chain). The CDR3 is made up of 12 amino acids. The V gene end was trimmed by 11 bases and the J gene end by 7 bases; junction bases not matched to a gene: 6. Germline CDR1 ENHRY, CDR2 SYGVKD. RNA transcripts yielded amplified TCR beta CDR3 regions. A first-round RT-PCR used HTBI primers, followed by a second-round multiplex PCR. MiXCR, run by TCRdb on the multiplex PCR reads, gives a single entry per CDR3 protein. This sample has around 660,000 distinct CDR3 sequences; 35% to 45% occur once, and the top ten carry more than 2.5%. This sample stems from a study of Graves' ophthalmopathy and Graves' hyperthyroidism.

Sequencing input: peripheral blood. The TCR originated in an adult man with Graves' ophthalmopathy. The chain employs TRBV10-3 and TRBJ1-5, with 9 bases fitting TRBD1. CDR3 nucleotides: TGTGCCGCCGGACAGGGGAGCCAGCCCCAGCATTTT. Residues: CAAGQGSQPQHF.